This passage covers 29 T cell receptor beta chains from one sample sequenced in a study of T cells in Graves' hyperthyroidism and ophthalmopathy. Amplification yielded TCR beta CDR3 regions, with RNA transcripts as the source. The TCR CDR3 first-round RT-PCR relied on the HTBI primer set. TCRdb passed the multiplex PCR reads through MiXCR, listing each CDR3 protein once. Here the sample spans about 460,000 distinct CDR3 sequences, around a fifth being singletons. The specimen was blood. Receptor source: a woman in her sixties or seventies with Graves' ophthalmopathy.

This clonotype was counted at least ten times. CDR3 nucleotides: TGTGCCAGCAGTTCTAGCGGGAGGTTCGGGGAGCTGTTTTTT. Its protein product is CASSSSGRFGELFF. This chain connects TRBV28 to TRBJ2-2; 11 bases agree with TRBD2. The V and J ends lost 4 bases and 7 bases, in that order; junction bases with no gene match: 2. CDR3 length: 14 amino acids. The germline V gene encodes CDR1 MDHEN and CDR2 SYDVKM.

The CDR3 loop is CASNVAGSYEQYF. The CDR3 DNA reads TGTGCCAGCAATGTAGCGGGGTCCTACGAGCAGTACTTC. V usage is TRBV6-1 and J usage is TRBJ2-7, with TRBD2 identical over 8 bases. V gave up 7 bases and J gave up 1 base; unmatched junction bases: 3. The V gene's germline CDR1 is MNHNS and CDR2 SASEGT. The CDR3 length is 13 residues.

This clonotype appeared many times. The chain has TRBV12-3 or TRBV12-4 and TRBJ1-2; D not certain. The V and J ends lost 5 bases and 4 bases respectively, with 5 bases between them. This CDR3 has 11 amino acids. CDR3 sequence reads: CASSRSYGYTF. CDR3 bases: TGTGCCAGCAGTCGTAGCTATGGCTACACCTTC.

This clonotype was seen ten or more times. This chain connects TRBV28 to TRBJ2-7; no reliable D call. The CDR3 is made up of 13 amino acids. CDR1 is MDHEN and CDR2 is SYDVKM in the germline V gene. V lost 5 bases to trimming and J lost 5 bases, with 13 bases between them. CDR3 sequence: CASSMFRSDEQYF. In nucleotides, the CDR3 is TGTGCCAGCAGTATGTTTCGGTCGGACGAGCAGTACTTC.

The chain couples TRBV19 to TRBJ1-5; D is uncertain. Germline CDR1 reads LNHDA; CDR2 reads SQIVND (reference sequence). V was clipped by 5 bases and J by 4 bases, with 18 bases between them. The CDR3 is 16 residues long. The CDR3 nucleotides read TGTGCCAGTAGTGACCGGAGGACGGATTGGAATCAGCCCCAGCATTTT. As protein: CASSDRRTDWNQPQHF.

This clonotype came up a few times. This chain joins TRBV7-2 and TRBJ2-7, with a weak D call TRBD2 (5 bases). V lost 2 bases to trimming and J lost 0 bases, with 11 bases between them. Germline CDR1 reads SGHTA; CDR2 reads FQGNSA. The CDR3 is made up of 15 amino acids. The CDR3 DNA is TGTGCCAGCAGCTTAACGGCGGGCAGCTCCTACGAGCAGTACTTC. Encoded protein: CASSLTAGSSYEQYF.

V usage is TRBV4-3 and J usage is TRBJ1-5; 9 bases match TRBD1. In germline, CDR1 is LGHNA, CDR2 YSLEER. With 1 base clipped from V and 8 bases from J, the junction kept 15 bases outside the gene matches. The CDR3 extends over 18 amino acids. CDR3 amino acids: CASSQGAGGTGRDKPQHF. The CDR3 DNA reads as TGCGCCAGCAGCCAAGGGGCGGGAGGGACAGGGCGCGATAAGCCCCAGCATTTT.

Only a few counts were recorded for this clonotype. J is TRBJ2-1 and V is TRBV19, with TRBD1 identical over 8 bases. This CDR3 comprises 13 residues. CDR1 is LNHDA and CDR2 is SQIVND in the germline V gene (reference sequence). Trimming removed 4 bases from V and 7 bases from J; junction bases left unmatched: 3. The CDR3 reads CASSTRQGNEQFF. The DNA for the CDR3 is TGTGCCAGTAGTACGCGACAGGGGAATGAGCAGTTCTTC.

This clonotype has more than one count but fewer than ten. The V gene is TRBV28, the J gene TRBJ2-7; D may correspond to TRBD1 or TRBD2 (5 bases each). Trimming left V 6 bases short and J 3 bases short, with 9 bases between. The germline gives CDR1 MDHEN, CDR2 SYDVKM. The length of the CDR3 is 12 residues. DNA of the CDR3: TGTGCCAGCAGGAAGGGACGCTACGAGCAGTACTTC. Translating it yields CASRKGRYEQYF.

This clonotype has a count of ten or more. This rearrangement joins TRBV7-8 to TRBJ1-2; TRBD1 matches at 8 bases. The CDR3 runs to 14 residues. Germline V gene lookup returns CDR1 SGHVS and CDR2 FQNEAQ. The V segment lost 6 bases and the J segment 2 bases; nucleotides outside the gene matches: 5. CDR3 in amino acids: CASSLNRGNYGYTF. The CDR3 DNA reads TGTGCCAGCAGTTTAAACAGGGGGAACTATGGCTACACCTTC.

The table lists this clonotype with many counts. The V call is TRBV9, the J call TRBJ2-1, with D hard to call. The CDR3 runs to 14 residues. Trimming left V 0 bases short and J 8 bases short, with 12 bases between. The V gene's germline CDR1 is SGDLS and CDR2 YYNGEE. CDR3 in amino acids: CASSVDGRSDEQFF. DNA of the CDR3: TGTGCCAGCAGCGTAGATGGCCGGAGCGATGAGCAGTTCTTC.

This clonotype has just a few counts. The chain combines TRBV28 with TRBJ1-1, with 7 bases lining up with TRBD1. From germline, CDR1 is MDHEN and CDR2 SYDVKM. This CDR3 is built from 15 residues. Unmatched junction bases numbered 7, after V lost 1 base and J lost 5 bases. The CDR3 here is CASSLFWQGGTEAFF. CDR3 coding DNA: TGTGCCAGCAGTTTATTCTGGCAGGGGGGGACTGAAGCTTTCTTT.

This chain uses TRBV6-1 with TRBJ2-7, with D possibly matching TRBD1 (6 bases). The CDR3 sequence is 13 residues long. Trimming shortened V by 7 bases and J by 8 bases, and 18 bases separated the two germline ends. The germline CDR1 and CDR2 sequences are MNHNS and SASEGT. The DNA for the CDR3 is TGTGCCAGCACATTCAGGGGTTCTTGGCAGCAGTACTTC. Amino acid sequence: CASTFRGSWQQYF.

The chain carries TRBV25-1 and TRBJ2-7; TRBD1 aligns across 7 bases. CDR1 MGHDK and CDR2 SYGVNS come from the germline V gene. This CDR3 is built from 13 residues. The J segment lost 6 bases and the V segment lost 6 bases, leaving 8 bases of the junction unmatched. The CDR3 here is CASSRTQGSEQYF. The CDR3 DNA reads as TGTGCCAGCAGCCGAACACAGGGGAGCGAGCAGTACTTC.

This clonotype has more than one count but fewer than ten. In DNA, the CDR3 is TGTGCCATCAGTGAGTCGGGACTAGTGAGCCACGAGCAGTACTTC. This gives the protein CAISESGLVSHEQYF. The genes are TRBV10-3 and TRBJ2-7, with 8 nucleotides matching TRBD2. Germline-derived CDR1 and CDR2 are ENHRY and SYGVKD. The CDR3 totals 15 residues. The junction had 6 bases not matched to a gene; V was cut back by 0 bases and J by 5 bases.

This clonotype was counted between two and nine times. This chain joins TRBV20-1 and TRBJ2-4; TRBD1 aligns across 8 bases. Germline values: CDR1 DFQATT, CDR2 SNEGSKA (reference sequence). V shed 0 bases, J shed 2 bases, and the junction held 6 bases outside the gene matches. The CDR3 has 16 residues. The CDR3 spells CSARDPGGAPKNIQYF. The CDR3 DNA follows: TGCAGTGCTAGAGATCCAGGGGGCGCCCCCAAAAACATTCAGTACTTC.

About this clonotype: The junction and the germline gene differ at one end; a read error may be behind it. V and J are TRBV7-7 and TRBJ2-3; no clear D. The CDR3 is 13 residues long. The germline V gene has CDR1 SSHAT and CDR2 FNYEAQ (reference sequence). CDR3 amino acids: CASSPQVADTQYF. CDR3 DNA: TGTGCTAGCAGCCCCCAGGTAGCAGATACGCAGTATTTT.

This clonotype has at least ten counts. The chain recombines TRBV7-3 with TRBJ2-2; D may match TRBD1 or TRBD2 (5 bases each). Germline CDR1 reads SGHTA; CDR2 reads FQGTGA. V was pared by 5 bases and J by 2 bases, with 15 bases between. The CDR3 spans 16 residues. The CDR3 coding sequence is TGTGCCAGCAGCCGAGTTGGGGGAACTAACACCGGGGAGCTGTTTTTT. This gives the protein CASSRVGGTNTGELFF.

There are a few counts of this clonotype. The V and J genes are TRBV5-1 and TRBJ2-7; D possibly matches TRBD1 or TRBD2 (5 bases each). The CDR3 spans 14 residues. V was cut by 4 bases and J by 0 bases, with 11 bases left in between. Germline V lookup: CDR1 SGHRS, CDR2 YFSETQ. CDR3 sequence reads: CASSGTGTSYEQYF. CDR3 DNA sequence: TGCGCCAGCAGCGGGACCGGGACCTCCTACGAGCAGTACTTC.

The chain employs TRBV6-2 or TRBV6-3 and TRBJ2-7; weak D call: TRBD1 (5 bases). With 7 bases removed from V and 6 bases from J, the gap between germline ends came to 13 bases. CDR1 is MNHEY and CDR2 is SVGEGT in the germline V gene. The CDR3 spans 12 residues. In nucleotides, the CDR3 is TGTGCCAGCACGGACACGCTGGTCGAGCAGTACTTC. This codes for CASTDTLVEQYF.

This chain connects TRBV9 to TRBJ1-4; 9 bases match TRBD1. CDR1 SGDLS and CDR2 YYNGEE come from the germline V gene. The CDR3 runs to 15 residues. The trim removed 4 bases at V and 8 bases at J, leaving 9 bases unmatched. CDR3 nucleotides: TGTGCCAGCAGCCCCCGGGACAGGGTGAGGGAAAAACTGTTTTTT. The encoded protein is CASSPRDRVREKLFF. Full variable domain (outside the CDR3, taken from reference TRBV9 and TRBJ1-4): DSGVTQTPKHLITATGQRVTLRCSPRSGDLSVYWYQQSLDQGLQFLIQYYNGEERAKGNILERFSAQQFPDLHSELNLSSLELGDSALYFCASSPRDRVREKLFFGSGTQLSVL.

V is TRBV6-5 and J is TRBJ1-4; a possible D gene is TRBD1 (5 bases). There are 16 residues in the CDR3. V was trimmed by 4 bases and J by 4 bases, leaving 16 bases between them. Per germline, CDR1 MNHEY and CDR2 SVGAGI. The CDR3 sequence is CASSSSGTLSNEKLFF. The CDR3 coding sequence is TGTGCCAGCAGTTCATCCGGGACGCTGAGTAATGAAAAACTGTTTTTT.

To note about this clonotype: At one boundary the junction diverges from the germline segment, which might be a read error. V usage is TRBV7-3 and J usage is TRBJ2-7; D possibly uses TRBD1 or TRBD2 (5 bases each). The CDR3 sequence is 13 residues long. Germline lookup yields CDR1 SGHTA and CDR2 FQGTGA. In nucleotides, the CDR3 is TGTGCCAGCAGCTTAGGGGGAAAATACGTGCAGTACTTC. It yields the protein CASSLGGKYVQYF.

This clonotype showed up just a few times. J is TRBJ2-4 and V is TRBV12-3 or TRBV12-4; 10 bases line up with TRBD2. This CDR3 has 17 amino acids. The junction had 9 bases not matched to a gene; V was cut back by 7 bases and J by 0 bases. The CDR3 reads CASTDLGLALAKNIQYF. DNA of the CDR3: TGTGCCAGCACCGATCTGGGACTAGCGCTAGCCAAAAACATTCAGTACTTC.

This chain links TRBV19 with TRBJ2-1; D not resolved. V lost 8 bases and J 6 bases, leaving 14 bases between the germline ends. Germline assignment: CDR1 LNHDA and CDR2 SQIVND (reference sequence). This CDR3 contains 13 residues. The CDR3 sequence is CASGQELVNEQFF. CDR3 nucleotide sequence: TGTGCCAGTGGGCAGGAGCTGGTCAATGAGCAGTTCTTC.

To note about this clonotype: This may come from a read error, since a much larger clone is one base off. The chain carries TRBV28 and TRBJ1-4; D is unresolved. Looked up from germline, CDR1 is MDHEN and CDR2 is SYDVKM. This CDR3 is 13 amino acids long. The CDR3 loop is CASSLGFFEKPFF. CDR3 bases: TGTGCCAGCAGTTTGGGGTTTTTCGAAAAACCGTTTTTT. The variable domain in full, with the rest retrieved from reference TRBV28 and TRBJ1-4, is DVKVTQSSRYLVKRTGEKVFLECVQDMDHENMFWYRQDPGLGLRLIYFSYDVKMKEKGDIPEGYSVSREKKERFSLILESASTNQTSMYLCASSLGFFEKPFFGSGTQLSVL.

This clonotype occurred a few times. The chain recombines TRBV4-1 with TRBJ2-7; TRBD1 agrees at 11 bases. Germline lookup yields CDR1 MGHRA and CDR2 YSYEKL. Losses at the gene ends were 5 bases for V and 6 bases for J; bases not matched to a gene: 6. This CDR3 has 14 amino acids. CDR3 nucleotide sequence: TGCGCCAGCAGCACCCCAGGGACAGGGGGCGAGCAGTACTTC. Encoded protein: CASSTPGTGGEQYF.

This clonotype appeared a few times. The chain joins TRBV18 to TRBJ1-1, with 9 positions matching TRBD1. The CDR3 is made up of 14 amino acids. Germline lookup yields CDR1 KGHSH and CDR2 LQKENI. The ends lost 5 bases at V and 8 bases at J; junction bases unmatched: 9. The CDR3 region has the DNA TGTGCCAGCTCAGACTTACAGGGGGCGAAGGAAGCTTTCTTT. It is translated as CASSDLQGAKEAFF.

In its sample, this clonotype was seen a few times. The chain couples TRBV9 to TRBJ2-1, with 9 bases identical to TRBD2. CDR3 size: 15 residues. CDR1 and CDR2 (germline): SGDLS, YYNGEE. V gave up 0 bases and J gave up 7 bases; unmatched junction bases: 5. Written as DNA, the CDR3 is TGTGCCAGCAGCGTAGTTGGCGGACTAGCGAATGAGCAGTTCTTC. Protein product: CASSVVGGLANEQFF.